Sequencing of this T cell receptor (beta chain) was carried out in a study of cytomegalovirus exposure and HLA in healthy donors. Points from the study as a whole: The authors enumerated over 150 TCR beta chains as linked to cytomegalovirus.

Both 60 Vbeta primers and 13 Jbeta primers went into the PCR. Using immunoSEQ multiplex PCR, the repertoire was profiled, and TCRdb retains in-frame clones only, with some absent. The sample comprises 150,000 to 200,000 clones, 81% of which are singletons, and roughly 4.9% rests with the top ten. This clone has more than one count but fewer than ten. What it recognizes is unknown. All the people who gave samples were healthy bone marrow donors. J was trimmed by 1 base and V by 7 bases; bases with no gene match: 9. The CDR3 has 16 amino acids. The V gene's germline CDR1 is SGHDT and CDR2 YYEEEE. The chain is built from TRBV5-6 and TRBJ2-2; TRBD1 matches 8 bases. The sample comprised PBMCs. The receptor's source is a woman under 30 in good health and CMV-seropositive. The CDR3 spells CASEMTGTGNTGELFF. DNA of the CDR3: TGTGCCAGCGAAATGACCGGGACAGGGAACACCGGGGAGCTGTTTTTT.